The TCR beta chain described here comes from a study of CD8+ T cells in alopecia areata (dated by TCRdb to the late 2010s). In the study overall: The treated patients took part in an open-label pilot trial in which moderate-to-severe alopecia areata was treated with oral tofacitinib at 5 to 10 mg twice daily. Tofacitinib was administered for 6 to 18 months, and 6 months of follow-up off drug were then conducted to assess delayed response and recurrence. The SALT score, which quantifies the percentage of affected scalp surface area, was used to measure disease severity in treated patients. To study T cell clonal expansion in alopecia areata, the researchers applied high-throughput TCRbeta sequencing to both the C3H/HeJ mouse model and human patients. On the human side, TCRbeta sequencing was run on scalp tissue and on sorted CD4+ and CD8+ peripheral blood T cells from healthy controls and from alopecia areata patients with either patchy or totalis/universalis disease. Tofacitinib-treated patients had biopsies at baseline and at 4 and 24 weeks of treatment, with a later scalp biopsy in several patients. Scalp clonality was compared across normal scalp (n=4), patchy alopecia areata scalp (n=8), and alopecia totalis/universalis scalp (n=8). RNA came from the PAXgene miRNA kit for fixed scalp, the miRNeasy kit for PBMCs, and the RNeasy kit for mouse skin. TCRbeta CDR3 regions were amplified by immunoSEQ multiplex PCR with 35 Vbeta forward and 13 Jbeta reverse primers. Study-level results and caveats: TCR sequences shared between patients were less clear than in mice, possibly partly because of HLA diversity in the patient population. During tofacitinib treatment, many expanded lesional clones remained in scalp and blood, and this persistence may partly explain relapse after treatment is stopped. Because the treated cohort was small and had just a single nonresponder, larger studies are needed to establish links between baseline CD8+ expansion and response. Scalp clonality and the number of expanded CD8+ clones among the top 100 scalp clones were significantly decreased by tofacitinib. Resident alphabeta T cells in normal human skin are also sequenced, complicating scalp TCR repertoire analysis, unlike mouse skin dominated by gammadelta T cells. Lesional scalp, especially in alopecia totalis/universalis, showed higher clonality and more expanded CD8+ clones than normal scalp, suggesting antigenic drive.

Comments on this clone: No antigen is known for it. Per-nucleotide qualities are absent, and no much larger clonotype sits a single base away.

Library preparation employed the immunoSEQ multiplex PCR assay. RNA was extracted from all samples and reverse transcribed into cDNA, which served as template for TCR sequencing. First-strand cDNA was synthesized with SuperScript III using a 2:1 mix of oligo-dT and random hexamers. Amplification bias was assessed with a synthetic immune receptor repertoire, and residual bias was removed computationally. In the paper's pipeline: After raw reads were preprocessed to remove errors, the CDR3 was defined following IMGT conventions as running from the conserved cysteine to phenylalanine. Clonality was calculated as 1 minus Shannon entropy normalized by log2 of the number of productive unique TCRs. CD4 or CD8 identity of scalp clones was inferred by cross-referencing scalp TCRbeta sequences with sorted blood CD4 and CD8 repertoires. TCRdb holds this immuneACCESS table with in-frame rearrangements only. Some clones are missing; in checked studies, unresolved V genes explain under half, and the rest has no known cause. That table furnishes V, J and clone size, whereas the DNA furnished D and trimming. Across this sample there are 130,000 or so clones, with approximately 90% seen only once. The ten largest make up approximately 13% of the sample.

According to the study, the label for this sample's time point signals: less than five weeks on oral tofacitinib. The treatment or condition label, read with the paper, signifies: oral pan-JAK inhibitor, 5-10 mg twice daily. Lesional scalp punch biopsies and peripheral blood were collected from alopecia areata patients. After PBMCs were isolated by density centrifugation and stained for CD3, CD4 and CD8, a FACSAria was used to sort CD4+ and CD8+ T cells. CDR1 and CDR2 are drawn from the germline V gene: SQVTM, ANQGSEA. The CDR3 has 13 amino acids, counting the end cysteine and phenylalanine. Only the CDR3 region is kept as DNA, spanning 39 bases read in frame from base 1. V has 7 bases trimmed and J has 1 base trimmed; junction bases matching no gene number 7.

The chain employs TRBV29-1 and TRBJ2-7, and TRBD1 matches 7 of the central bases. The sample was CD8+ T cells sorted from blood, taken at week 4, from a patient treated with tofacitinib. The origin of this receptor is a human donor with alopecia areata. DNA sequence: TGCAGCGCAAATACAGGGGTTTCCTACGAGCAGTACTTC. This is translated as CSANTGVSYEQYF.